This TCR beta chain was captured by sequencing in a study of blood T cells in healthy people across ages (dated by TCRdb to the mid-2010s). Context from the whole study: In model experiments, template switching captured roughly one uniquely barcoded TCR beta cDNA molecule for every two T cells. Age-related changes in TCR beta repertoire diversity were measured in the study by deep sequencing normalized with unique cDNA molecular identifiers. For two donors (one aged 18 to 30 and one aged 80 or older), the study analyzed two additional independent replicas of 1 million unique cDNA reads from the same blood draw. To avoid experimental bias, donors of different ages were distributed randomly across sequencing lanes. Donors were grouped into four age groups: young (average approximately 16 years), middle-aged (approximately 41), aged (roughly 62) and long-lived (about 82). General findings and caveats noted by the study authors: Total diversity estimates from one million sequenced T cells were considered lower bounds and underestimates. Donor CMV infection status was unknown, potentially confounding age-related changes in expanded clonotypes. Observed TCR beta diversity per million T cells fell roughly linearly with age, and a significant reduction was already apparent by age approximately 40. Observed TCR beta diversity correlated strongly with the percentage of naive T cells measured by flow cytometry. Bulk unsorted PBMC profiling prevented conclusive comparison of naive and antigen-experienced compartments. Compared with the aged group, the long-lived group had more naive CD4+ T cells, fewer expanded clones and increased TCR diversity, suggesting age selection.

The method behind the library was 5' RACE. Instrument used: Illumina HiSeq 2500. A second about 7 to 12 cycle PCR used a sample-barcoded 5' primer and a J-beta primer mix. A template-switch 5' adaptor carrying 12 random nucleotides introduced a unique molecular identifier onto each TCR beta cDNA molecule. At least 2.5 million CDR3-containing paired-end reads were obtained from each sample. First-strand cDNA was synthesized from all RNA with the Mint cDNA synthesis kit, primed by a TRBC-specific oligonucleotide. Following uracil-DNA glycosylase treatment, a first 18-cycle PCR with universal primers M1SS and BC2_uni_R was performed on all cDNA. Per the authors' processing: Normalization of each sample was performed by random selection of 1 million high-quality reads, each carrying a distinct molecular identifier. Reads with shared molecular identifiers were discarded instead of being binned into consensus sequences. MiTCR, run with a Q25 quality threshold and the strictest error-elimination algorithm, handled CDR3 identification, clonotype clustering and error correction. A nonparametric unseen species model using Euler transformation provided a lower-bound estimate of total TCR beta diversity. TCRdb ran its own pipeline on the public reads, namely fastp trimming at Q25 and MiXCR clone calling, and kept in-frame beta chains. Entries that share a CDR3 protein sequence are merged under the most common genes and DNA. TCRdb, not the original authors, processed these V and J calls. Counted in this sample were some 1.7 million distinct CDR3 sequences; roughly 27% of them appeared once. The ten top clones hold roughly 8% of the sample.

As concerns this clonotype: The antigen it binds to is not known. One base away there is no much larger clone; base qualities are not given.

The roughly 39 donors, aged about 6 to 95 years, were systemically healthy Caucasian individuals from Russia. Around 10 milliliters of peripheral blood were collected from each donor into EDTA-treated Vacutainer tubes. Ficoll-Paque density-gradient centrifugation was used to isolate PBMCs, with at least 7 million per sample. Trizol reagent was used to extract total RNA from PBMCs, with at least 6 micrograms per sample. For every donor, an aliquot of PBMCs went through flow cytometry to measure the percentages of naive CD45RAhigh/CD27high T cells. Sequencing was done on a sample of blood. The origin of this receptor is a young woman in good health.

DNA sequence: TGTGCCTGGAGTGTACGGATGGAGACCCAGTACTTC. It translates to CAWSVRMETQYF. This chain joins TRBV30 to TRBJ2-5; no D gene call is confident. The germline ends are 7 bases apart after V is trimmed by 0 bases and J by 5 bases. The CDR3 measures 12 amino acids from cysteine to phenylalanine. The DNA shown is the 36-base CDR3, in frame from base 1. Via the germline V gene (reference sequence), CDR1 is GTSNPN and CDR2 SVGIG. Extended through the reference TRBV30 and TRBJ2-5 proteins, this CDR3 yields the full variable domain: SQTIHQWPATLVQPVGSPLSLECTVEGTSNPNLYWYRQAAGRGLQLLFYSVGIGQISSEVPQNLSASRPQDRQFILSSKKLLLSDSGFYLCAWSVRMETQYFGPGTRLLVL.